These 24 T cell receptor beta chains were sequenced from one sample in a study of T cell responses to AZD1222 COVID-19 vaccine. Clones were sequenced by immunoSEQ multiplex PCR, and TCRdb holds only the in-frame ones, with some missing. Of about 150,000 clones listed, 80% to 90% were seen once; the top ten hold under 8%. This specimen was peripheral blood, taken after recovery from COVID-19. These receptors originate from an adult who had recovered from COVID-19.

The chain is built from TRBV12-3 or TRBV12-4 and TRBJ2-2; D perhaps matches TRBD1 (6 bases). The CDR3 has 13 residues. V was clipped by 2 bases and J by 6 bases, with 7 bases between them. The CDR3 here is CASSLTGSGELFF. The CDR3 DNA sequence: TGTGCCAGCAGTTTAACAGGGTCCGGGGAGCTGTTTTTT.

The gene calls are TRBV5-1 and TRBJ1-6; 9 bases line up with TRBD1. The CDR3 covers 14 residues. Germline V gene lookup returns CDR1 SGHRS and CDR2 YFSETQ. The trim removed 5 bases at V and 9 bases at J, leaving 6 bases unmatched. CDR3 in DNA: TGCGCCAGCAGGTTCGGACAGGGGAGTTCACCCCTCCACTTT. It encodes CASRFGQGSSPLHF.

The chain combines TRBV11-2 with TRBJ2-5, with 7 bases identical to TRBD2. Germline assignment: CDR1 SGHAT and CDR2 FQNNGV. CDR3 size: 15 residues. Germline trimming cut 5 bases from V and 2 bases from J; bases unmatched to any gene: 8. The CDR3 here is CASSPLLRGQETQYF. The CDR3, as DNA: TGTGCCAGCAGCCCCCTCCTGCGGGGGCAAGAGACCCAGTACTTC.

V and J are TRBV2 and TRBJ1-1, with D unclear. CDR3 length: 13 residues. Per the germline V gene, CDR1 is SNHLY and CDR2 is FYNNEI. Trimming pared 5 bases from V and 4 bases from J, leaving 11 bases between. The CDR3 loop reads CASSSFGRTEAFF. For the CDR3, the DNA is TGTGCCAGCAGTAGTTTTGGTCGCACTGAAGCTTTCTTT.

CDR3 loop: CSASEGRGGTADTQYF. The CDR3 DNA is TGCAGTGCTAGTGAGGGGCGGGGGGGCACCGCAGATACGCAGTATTTT. J is TRBJ2-3 and V is TRBV20-1; TRBD2 agrees at 9 bases. V was clipped by 3 bases and J by 4 bases; unmatched bases: 11. Looked up from germline, CDR1 is DFQATT and CDR2 is SNEGSKA (reference sequence). This CDR3 region has 16 residues.

The CDR3 region is CASSQGRQSVFEAFF. The CDR3 coding sequence is TGCGCCAGCAGCCAAGGAAGACAGTCCGTATTTGAAGCTTTCTTT. The rearrangement uses TRBV4-3 and TRBJ1-1; TRBD1 might be the D (5 bases). The germline V gene has CDR1 LGHNA and CDR2 YSLEER. V lost 1 base, J lost 7 bases, and 16 bases lay in between. CDR3 length: 15 amino acids.

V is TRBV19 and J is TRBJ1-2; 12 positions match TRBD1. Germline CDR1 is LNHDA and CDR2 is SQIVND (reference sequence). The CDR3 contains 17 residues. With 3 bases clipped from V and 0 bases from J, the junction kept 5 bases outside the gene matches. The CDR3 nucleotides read TGTGCCAGTAGTATCAACTGGGACAGGGGGCCTAACTATGGCTACACCTTC. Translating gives CASSINWDRGPNYGYTF.

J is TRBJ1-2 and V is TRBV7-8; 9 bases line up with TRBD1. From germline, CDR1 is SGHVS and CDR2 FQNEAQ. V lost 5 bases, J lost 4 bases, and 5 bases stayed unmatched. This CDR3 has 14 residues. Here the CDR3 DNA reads TGTGCCAGCAGCAATGACAGGGGGGCCTATGGCTACACCTTC. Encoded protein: CASSNDRGAYGYTF.

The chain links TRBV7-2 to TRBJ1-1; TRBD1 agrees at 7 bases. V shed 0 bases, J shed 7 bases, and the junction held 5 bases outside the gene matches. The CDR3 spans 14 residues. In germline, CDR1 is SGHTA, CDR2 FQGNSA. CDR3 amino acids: CASSLATGYIEAFF. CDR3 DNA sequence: TGTGCCAGCAGCTTAGCGACAGGGTATATTGAAGCTTTCTTT.

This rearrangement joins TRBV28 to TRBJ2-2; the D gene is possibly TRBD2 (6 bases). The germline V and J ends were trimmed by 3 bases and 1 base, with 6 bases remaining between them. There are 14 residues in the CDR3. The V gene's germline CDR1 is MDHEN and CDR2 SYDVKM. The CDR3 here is CASSLGGNTGELFF. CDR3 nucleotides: TGTGCCAGCAGTTTGGGGGGGAACACCGGGGAGCTGTTTTTT.

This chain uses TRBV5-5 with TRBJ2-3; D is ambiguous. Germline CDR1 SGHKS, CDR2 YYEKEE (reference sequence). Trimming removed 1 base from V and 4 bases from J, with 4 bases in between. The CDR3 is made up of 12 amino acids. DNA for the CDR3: TGTGCCAGCAGCTTGCTCCCAGATACGCAGTATTTT. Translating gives CASSLLPDTQYF.

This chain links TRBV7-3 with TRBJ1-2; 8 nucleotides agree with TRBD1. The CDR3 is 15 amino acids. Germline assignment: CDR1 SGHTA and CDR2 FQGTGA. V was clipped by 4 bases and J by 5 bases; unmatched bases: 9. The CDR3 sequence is CASSSGQEPSYGYTF. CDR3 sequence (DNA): TGTGCCAGCAGCTCGGGACAGGAACCGTCTTATGGCTACACCTTC.

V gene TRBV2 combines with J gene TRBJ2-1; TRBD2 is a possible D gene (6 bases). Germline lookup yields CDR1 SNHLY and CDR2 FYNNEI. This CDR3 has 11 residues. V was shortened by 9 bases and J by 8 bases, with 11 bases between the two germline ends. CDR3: CASNREDEQFF. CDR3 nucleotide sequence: TGTGCCAGTAATAGGGAGGATGAGCAGTTCTTC.

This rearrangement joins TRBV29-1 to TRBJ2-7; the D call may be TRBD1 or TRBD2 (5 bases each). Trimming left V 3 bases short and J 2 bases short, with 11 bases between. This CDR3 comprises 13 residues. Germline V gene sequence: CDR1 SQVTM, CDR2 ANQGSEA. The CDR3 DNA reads TGCAGCGTTGAGGTGGGGGACCCCTACGAGCAGTACTTC. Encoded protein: CSVEVGDPYEQYF.

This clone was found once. The CDR3 DNA reads TGCGCCAGCAGCGGATCGGGACAGAACACCGGGGAGCTGTTTTTT. This gives the protein CASSGSGQNTGELFF. The chain links TRBV10-1 to TRBJ2-2, with D tentatively TRBD1 (6 bases). This CDR3 has 15 residues. Germline V gene sequence: CDR1 WNHNN, CDR2 SYGVQD (reference sequence). Trimming stripped 6 bases from V and 1 base from J, with 12 bases between.

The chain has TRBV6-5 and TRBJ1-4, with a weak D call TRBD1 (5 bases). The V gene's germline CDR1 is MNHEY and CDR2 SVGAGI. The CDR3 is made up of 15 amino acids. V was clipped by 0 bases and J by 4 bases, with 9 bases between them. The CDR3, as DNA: TGTGCCAGCAGTTACTCCGGGACGGATAATGAAAAACTGTTTTTT. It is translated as CASSYSGTDNEKLFF.

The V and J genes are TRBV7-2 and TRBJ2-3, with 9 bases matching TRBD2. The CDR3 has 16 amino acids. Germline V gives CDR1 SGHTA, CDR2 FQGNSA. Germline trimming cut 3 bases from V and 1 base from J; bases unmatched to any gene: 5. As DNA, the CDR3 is TGTGCCAGCAGCTTTCGCGGGAGGGGGGGCACAGATACGCAGTATTTT. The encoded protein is CASSFRGRGGTDTQYF. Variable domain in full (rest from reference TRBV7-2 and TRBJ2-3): GAGVSQSPSNKVTEKGKDVELRCDPISGHTALYWYRQSLGQGLEFLIYFQGNSAPDKSGLPSDRFSAERTGGSVSTLTIQRTQQEDSAVYLCASSFRGRGGTDTQYFGPGTRLTVL.

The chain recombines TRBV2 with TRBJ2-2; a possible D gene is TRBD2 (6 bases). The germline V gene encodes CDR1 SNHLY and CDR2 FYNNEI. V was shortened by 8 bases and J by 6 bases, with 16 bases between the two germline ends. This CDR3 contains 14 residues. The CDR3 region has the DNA TGTGCCAGCGCGGCGGGGTGGTCCGCCGGGGAGCTGTTTTTT. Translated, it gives CASAAGWSAGELFF.

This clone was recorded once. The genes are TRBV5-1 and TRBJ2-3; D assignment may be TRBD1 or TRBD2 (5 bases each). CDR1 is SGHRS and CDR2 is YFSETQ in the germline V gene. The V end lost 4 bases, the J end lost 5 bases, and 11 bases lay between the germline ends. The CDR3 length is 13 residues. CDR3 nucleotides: TGCGCCAGCAGCCCCCGTGGGGGAGATACGCAGTATTTT. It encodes CASSPRGGDTQYF.

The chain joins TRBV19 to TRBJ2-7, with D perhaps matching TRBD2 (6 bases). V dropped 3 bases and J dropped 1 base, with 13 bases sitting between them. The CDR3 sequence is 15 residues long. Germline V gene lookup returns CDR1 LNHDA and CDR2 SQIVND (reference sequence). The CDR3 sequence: CASSILGGLSYEQYF. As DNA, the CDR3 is TGTGCCAGTAGTATTTTAGGAGGGCTGTCCTACGAGCAGTACTTC.

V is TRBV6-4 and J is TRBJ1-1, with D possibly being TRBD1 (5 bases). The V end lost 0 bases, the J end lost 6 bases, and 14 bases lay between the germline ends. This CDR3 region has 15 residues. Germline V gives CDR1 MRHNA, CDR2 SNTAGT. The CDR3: CASSDSPGPRAEAFF. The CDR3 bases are TGTGCCAGCAGTGACTCGCCAGGGCCTAGGGCTGAAGCTTTCTTT.

CDR3 in DNA: TGTGCCAGCACCACGGGGGTGGGGACCTACAATGAGCAGTTCTTC. As protein: CASTTGVGTYNEQFF. This rearrangement joins TRBV6-5 to TRBJ2-1, with D possibly being TRBD2 (6 bases). Per germline, CDR1 MNHEY and CDR2 SVGAGI. CDR3 length equals 15 residues. V was clipped by 7 bases and J by 2 bases, with 15 bases between them.

The CDR3 DNA sequence: TGTGCCAGCAGCTTAGGGGGGAGACTAAGGGCAGATACGCAGTATTTT. This sequence encodes CASSLGGRLRADTQYF. V and J are TRBV11-1 and TRBJ2-3; D may correspond to TRBD1 or TRBD2 (5 bases each). The germline V gene encodes CDR1 SGHAT and CDR2 FQDESV (reference sequence). This CDR3 is 16 amino acids long. Trimming took off 1 base at V and 4 bases at J, with 15 bases between the two ends.

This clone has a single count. For the CDR3, the DNA is TGTGCCAGCAGTGAAGTCAGGGTGGACTACACCTTC. Its protein is CASSEVRVDYTF. The chain carries TRBV2 and TRBJ1-2; D perhaps matches TRBD1 (5 bases). CDR1 is SNHLY and CDR2 is FYNNEI in the germline V gene. With 1 base removed from V and 10 bases from J, the gap between germline ends came to 10 bases. The CDR3 extends over 12 amino acids.